The 13 T cell receptor beta chains below come from one sample, sequenced in a study of cytomegalovirus exposure and HLA in healthy donors. PCR involved 60 Vbeta and 13 Jbeta primers. The repertoire was sequenced with immunoSEQ multiplex PCR; TCRdb's copy has only in-frame clones and lacks some. This repertoire shows around 150,000 clones, approximately 82% found once; its top ten account for over 1.1%. The sequenced sample consisted of PBMCs. The source of these receptors is a male donor in good health and CMV-seronegative.

V and J are TRBV5-4 and TRBJ2-2; TRBD1 might be the D (5 bases). The CDR3 spans 14 residues. Germline CDR1 is SGHNT and CDR2 is YYREEE (reference sequence). V was trimmed by 4 bases and J by 1 base, leaving 8 bases between them. The CDR3 coding sequence is TGTGCCAGCAGCGCTCAGGGGAACACCGGGGAGCTGTTTTTT. This encodes CASSAQGNTGELFF.

The chain couples TRBV9 to TRBJ2-7, with D possibly being TRBD2 (6 bases). Trimming pared 0 bases from V and 0 bases from J, leaving 7 bases between. Germline V gives CDR1 SGDLS, CDR2 YYNGEE. This CDR3 is built from 14 residues. The CDR3 sequence: CASSVDGGSYEQYF. The CDR3 coding sequence is TGTGCCAGCAGCGTAGACGGGGGCTCCTACGAGCAGTACTTC.

This chain connects TRBV7-2 to TRBJ2-7, with 7 bases lining up with TRBD1. From germline, CDR1 is SGHTA and CDR2 FQGNSA. The CDR3 length is 13 residues. J gave up 2 bases and V 9 bases, and 7 bases lay outside the gene matches. The CDR3 DNA reads as TGTGCCAGTTGGGACAGATCCCCCTACGAGCAGTACTTC. This sequence encodes CASWDRSPYEQYF. Filled out from reference TRBV7-2 and TRBJ2-7, the complete variable domain reads GAGVSQSPSNKVTEKGKDVELRCDPISGHTALYWYRQSLGQGLEFLIYFQGNSAPDKSGLPSDRFSAERTGGSVSTLTIQRTQQEDSAVYLCASWDRSPYEQYFGPGTRLTVT.

The chain links TRBV6-1 to TRBJ2-1; a possible D gene is TRBD2 (5 bases). Per germline, CDR1 MNHNS and CDR2 SASEGT. This CDR3 has 14 residues. The V gene lost 0 bases and the J gene lost 8 bases, with 11 bases spanning the gap. CDR3 DNA sequence: TGTGCCAGCAGTGAAGCTCGGGGTGAGGATGAGCAGTTCTTC. Protein: CASSEARGEDEQFF.

V is TRBV5-1 and J is TRBJ2-1, with TRBD2 identical over 7 bases. CDR1 and CDR2 (germline): SGHRS, YFSETQ. CDR3 length: 15 residues. J lost 2 bases, V lost 4 bases, and 6 bases had no gene match. The CDR3 is CASSLPSGAYNEQFF. CDR3 bases: TGCGCCAGCAGCCTACCTAGCGGAGCCTACAATGAGCAGTTCTTC. Full variable domain (outside the CDR3, taken from reference TRBV5-1 and TRBJ2-1): KAGVTQTPRYLIKTRGQQVTLSCSPISGHRSVSWYQQTPGQGLQFLFEYFSETQRNKGNFPGRFSGRQFSNSRSEMNVSTLELGDSALYLCASSLPSGAYNEQFFGPGTRLTVL.

V is TRBV19 and J is TRBJ1-2; 10 bases fit TRBD1. The CDR3 is made up of 16 amino acids. Germline V CDR1 and CDR2: LNHDA, SQIVND (reference sequence). V was pared by 5 bases and J by 6 bases, with 12 bases of the junction left unmatched. CDR3 coding DNA: TGTGCCAGTAGTTCCCTCGGGACAGGGGATAAGAATGGCTACACCTTC. Protein: CASSSLGTGDKNGYTF.

This clone turned up a few times. This chain links TRBV19 with TRBJ2-1, with D unclear. The germline V gene encodes CDR1 LNHDA and CDR2 SQIVND (reference sequence). The CDR3 extends over 12 amino acids. Trimming left V 4 bases short and J 8 bases short, with 9 bases between. For the CDR3, the DNA is TGTGCCAGTAGTAGACTCGCCCATGAGCAGTTCTTC. This codes for CASSRLAHEQFF.

The chain has TRBV7-7 and TRBJ2-1; TRBD2 matches 7 bases. Germline CDR1 is SSHAT and CDR2 is FNYEAQ (reference sequence). V trimming: 5 bases; J trimming: 13 bases; junction bases outside the gene matches: 11. CDR3 size: 13 residues. CDR3 coding DNA: TGTGCCAGCAGCCCGGGGACTATCCAGGAACAGTTCTTC. Protein: CASSPGTIQEQFF.

This clone has more than one count but fewer than ten. The chain uses TRBV15 and TRBJ2-7, with 7 bases lining up with TRBD2. Germline CDR1 and CDR2: LNHNV and YYDKDF (reference sequence). The CDR3 has 15 residues. Germline trimming cut 1 base from V and 6 bases from J; bases unmatched to any gene: 9. The DNA for the CDR3 is TGTGCCACCAGCAGAGGGACTAGGTCCCATGGCGAGCAGTACTTC. Translating it yields CATSRGTRSHGEQYF.

Comments on this clone: This likely comes from a read error, as the CDR3 has no conserved phenylalanine or tryptophan at its end. The rearrangement uses TRBV30 and TRBJ2-7; 15 bases align to TRBD2. J gave up 4 bases and V 8 bases, and 9 bases lay outside the gene matches. The V gene's germline CDR1 is GTSNPN and CDR2 SVGIG (reference sequence). The CDR3 runs 15 residues. DNA for the CDR3: TGTGCCCTGAGGACTAGCGGGAGGGCCTCTTACGAGCAGTACCTC. This translates into CALRTSGRASYEQYL.

The chain couples TRBV6-6 to TRBJ2-3; 8 bases are a match to TRBD1. Germline CDR1 MNHNY, CDR2 SVGAGI (reference sequence). The CDR3 consists of 15 residues. The V segment lost 6 bases and the J segment 4 bases; nucleotides outside the gene matches: 9. The CDR3 here is CASSPFGQGADTQYF. The CDR3 coding sequence is TGTGCCAGCAGCCCGTTTGGACAGGGCGCAGATACGCAGTATTTT.

This clone has more than one count but fewer than ten. V is TRBV7-3 and J is TRBJ2-3; D is possibly TRBD2 (6 bases). The CDR3 runs to 15 residues. V lost 5 bases, J lost 2 bases, and 14 bases lay in between. CDR1 is SGHTA and CDR2 is FQGTGA in the germline V gene. The CDR3 spells CASSSFGGPTDTQYF. CDR3 nucleotide sequence: TGTGCCAGCAGCAGCTTCGGGGGACCCACAGATACGCAGTATTTT.

About this clone itself: Other nucleotide sequences from this sample produce the same CDR3. The CDR3 DNA reads TGTGCCAGCAGCCTCGGACAGAACTATGGCTACACCTTC. Its translation: CASSLGQNYGYTF. The J gene is TRBJ1-2, the V gene TRBV7-2, with a weak D call TRBD1 (6 bases). The CDR3 runs to 13 residues. With 5 bases removed from V and 2 bases from J, the gap between germline ends came to 9 bases. In germline, CDR1 is SGHTA, CDR2 FQGNSA.